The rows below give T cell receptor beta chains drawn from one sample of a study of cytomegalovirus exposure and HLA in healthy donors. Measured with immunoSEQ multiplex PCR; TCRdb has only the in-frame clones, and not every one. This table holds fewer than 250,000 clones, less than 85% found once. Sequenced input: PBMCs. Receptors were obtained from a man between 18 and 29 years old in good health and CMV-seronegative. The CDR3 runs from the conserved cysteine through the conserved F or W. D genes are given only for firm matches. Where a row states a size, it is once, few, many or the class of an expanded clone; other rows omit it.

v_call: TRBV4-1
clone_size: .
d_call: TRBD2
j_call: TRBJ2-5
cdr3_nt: TGCGCCAGCAGCCAGTTAGCGGGAGCGCCACAAGAGACCCAGTACTTC
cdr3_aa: CASSQLAGAPQETQYF

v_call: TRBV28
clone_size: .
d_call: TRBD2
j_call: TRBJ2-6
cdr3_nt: TGTGCCGTAAGGGAGGGGACCTCTGGGGCCAACGTCCTGACTTTC
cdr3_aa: CAVREGTSGANVLTF

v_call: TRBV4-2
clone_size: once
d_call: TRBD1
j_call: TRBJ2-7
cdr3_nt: TGTGCCAGCAGTCCCCCGGGACAGGCGTACGAGCAGTACTTC
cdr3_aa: CASSPPGQAYEQYF

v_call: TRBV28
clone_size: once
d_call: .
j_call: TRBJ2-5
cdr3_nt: TGTGCCAGCAGATCACAGGGTAATCAAGAGACCCAGTACTTC
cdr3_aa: CASRSQGNQETQYF

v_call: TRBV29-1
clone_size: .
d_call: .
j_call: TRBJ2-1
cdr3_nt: TGCAGCGTTGAGATTGCGGGAAAGCAGTTCTTC
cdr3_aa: CSVEIAGKQFF

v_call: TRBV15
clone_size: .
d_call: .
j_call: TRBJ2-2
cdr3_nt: TGTGCCACCAGCAACCCGGGACACAACACCGGGGAGCTGTTTTTT
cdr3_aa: CATSNPGHNTGELFF

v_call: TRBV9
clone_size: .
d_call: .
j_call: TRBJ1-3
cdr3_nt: TGTGCCAGCAGCGTAGGCGGGAGCTCTGGAAACACCATATATTTT
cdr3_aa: CASSVGGSSGNTIYF

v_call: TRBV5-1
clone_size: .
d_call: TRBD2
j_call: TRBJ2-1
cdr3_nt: TGCGCCAGCAGCCCGACTAGCGGGAGTAATGAGCAGTTCTTC
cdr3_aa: CASSPTSGSNEQFF

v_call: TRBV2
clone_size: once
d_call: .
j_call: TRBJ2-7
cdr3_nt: TGTGCCAGCAGTCAGGACGGGAAGGGCTACGAGCAGTACTTC
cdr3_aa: CASSQDGKGYEQYF

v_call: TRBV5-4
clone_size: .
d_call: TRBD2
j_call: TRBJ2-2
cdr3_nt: TGTGCCAGCAGCTCGGGACTAGCGGGAGTGGGCGGGGAGCTGTTTTTT
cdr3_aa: CASSSGLAGVGGELFF

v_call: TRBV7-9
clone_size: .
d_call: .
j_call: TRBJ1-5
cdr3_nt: TGTGCCAGCAGCCCCGCAGGGGTGGGCAATCAGCCCCAGCATTTT
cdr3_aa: CASSPAGVGNQPQHF

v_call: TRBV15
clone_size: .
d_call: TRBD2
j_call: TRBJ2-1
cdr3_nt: TGTGCCACCAGCGGAGAAGCGGGAGGTTCCAATGAGCAGTTCTTC
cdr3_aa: CATSGEAGGSNEQFF

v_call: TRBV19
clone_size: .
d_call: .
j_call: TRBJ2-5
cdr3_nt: TGTGCCAGTAGTATCCGGATAGCTCAAGAGACCCAGTACTTC
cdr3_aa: CASSIRIAQETQYF

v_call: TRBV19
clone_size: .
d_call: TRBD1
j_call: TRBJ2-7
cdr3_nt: TGTGCCAGTAGTATAGTCACGGGACAGAACTACGAGCAGTACTTC
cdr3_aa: CASSIVTGQNYEQYF

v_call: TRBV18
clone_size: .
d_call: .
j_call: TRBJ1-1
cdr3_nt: TGTGCCAGCTCACCCGCAACAGGGAACACTGAAGCTTTCTTT
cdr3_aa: CASSPATGNTEAFF

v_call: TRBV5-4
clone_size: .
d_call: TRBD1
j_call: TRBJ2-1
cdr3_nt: TGTGCCAGCAGGATTCAGGGGGCGAATGAGCAGTTCTTC
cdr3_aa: CASRIQGANEQFF

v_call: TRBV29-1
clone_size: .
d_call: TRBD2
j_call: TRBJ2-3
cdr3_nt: TGCAGCGTTAGGGCGGGAGGGGTCATAGATACGCAGTATTTT
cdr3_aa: CSVRAGGVIDTQYF

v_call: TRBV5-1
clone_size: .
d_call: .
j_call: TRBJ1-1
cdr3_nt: TGCGCCAGCAGCACCTCAGGGTCAGGCACTGAAGCTTTCTTT
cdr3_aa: CASSTSGSGTEAFF

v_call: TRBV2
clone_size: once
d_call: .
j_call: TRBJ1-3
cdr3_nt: TGTGCCAGCAGTGAAGCTGGGGTTTACAGGGTTGTGGACACCATATATTTT
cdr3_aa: CASSEAGVYRVVDTIYF

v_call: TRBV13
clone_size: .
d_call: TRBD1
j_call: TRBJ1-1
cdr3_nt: TGTGCCAGCAGCCCTCGACAGGGTTTAATCGGCACTGAAGCTTTCTTT
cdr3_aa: CASSPRQGLIGTEAFF

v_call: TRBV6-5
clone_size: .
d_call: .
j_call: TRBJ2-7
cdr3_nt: TGTGCCAGCAGTTCCGGGAGTGGGTACGAGCAGTACTTC
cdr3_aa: CASSSGSGYEQYF

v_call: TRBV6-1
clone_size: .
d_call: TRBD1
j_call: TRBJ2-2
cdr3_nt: TGTGCCAGCAGTGAAAGGGGGCCTGGGGGCGGGGAGCTGTTTTTT
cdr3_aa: CASSERGPGGGELFF

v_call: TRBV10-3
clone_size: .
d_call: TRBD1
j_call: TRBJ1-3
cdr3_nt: TGTGCCATCGGGGTGGACAGGGTCAACACCATATATTTT
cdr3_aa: CAIGVDRVNTIYF

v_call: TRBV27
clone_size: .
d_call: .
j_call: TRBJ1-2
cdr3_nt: TGTGCCAGCAGTCCCCTACAGAGCTACTATGGCTACACCTTC
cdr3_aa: CASSPLQSYYGYTF

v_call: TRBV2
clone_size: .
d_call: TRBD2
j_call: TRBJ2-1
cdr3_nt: TGTGCCATCGCAAGAGTTGGTCGCGGACTAGCGGGAGGTGAGCAGTTCTTC
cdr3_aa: CAIARVGRGLAGGEQFF

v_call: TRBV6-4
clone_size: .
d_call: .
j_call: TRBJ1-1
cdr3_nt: TGTGCCAGCAGATGGCTCTGGGCTCCCACTGAAGCTTTCTTT
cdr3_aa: CASRWLWAPTEAFF

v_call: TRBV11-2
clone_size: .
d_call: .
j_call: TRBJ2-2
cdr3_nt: TGTGCCAGCAGCTTAGGGCGGGGCGCCACCGGGGAGCTGTTTTTT
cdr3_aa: CASSLGRGATGELFF

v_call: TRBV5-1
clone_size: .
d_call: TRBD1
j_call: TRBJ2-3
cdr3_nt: TGCGCCAGCAGCTTCCAGGGGGCAGATACGCAGTATTTT
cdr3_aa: CASSFQGADTQYF

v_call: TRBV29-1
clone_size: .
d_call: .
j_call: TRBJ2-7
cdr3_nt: TGCAGCGTTGCCCGGAGTGAAAACGAGCAGTACTTC
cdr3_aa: CSVARSENEQYF

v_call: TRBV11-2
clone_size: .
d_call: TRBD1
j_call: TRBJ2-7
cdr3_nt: TGTGCCAGCAGCTCGGGACAGACCTTTAAGAACGAGCAGTACTTC
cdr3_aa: CASSSGQTFKNEQYF

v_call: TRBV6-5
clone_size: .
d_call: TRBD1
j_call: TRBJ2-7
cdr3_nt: TGTGCCAGCAGTGCGCCGGGACAGAACAAGCAGTACTTC
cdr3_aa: CASSAPGQNKQYF

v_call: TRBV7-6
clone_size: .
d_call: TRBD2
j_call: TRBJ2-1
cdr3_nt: TGTGCCAGCCGCGGGAGCGGGAGGGTCAATGAGCAGTTCTTC
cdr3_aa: CASRGSGRVNEQFF

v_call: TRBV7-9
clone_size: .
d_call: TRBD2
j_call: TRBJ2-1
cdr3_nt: TGTGCCAGCAGCCCCCGGTTGGTAGCGGGAGCGGGCAATGAGCAGTTCTTC
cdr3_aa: CASSPRLVAGAGNEQFF

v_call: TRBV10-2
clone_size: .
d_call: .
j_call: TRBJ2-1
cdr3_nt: TGCGCCAGCAGTGAAGACCGTTCGGGGCAGTTCTTC
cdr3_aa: CASSEDRSGQFF

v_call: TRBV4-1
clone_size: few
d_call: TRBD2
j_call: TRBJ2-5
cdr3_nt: TGCGCCAGCAGCCAAGATACGGCTAGCGGAGACCAAGAGACCCAGTACTTC
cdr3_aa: CASSQDTASGDQETQYF

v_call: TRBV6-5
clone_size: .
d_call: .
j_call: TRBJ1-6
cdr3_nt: TGTGCCAGCAGCCGACAGTATAATTCACCCCTCCACTTT
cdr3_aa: CASSRQYNSPLHF

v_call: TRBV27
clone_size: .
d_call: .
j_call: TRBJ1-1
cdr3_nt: TGTGCCAGCAGTTGGGGGACACGAATGAACACTGAAGCTTTCTTT
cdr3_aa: CASSWGTRMNTEAFF

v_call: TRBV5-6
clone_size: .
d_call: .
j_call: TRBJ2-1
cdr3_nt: TGTGCCAGCAGCTTGGGCAGGACTCCCAGACTTTCCTACAATGAGCAGTTCTTC
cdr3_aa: CASSLGRTPRLSYNEQFF

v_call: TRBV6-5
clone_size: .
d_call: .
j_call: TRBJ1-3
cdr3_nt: TGTGCCAGCAGTTCCCGACTGAAGGTTGCTGGAAACACCATATATTTT
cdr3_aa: CASSSRLKVAGNTIYF

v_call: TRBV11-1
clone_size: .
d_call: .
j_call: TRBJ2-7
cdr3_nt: TGTGCCAGCAGTCTTTCGAGGGACACACACTACGAGCAGTACTTC
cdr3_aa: CASSLSRDTHYEQYF

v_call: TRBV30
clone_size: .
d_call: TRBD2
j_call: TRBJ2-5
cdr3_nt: TGTGCCTGGAGTATAGCGGGAGAGACCCAGTACTTC
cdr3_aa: CAWSIAGETQYF

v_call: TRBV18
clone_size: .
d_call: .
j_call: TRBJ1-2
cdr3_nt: TGTGCCAGCTCACCGGACGGGGACTATGGCTACACCTTC
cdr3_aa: CASSPDGDYGYTF

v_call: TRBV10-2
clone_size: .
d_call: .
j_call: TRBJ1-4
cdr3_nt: TGCGCCAGCAGTCCGGGGGATCGGCGGGAAAAACTGTTTTTT
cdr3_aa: CASSPGDRREKLFF

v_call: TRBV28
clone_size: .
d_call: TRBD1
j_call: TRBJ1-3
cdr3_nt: TGTGCCAGCAGTTCTGGAGGACAGGGCTCTGGAAACACCATATATTTT
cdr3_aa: CASSSGGQGSGNTIYF

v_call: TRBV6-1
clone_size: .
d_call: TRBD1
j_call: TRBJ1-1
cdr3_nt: TGTGCCAGCAGAAATAGGGACAGTGCGAACACTGAAGCTTTCTTT
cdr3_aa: CASRNRDSANTEAFF

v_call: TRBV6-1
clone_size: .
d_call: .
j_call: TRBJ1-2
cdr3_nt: TGTGCCAGCAGTGAAAGAGAGGAGGGGTATGGCTACACCTTC
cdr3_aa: CASSEREEGYGYTF

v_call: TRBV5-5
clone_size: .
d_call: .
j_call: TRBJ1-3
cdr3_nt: TGTGCCAGCAGCGTGCCCGACACTCAGAACACCATATATTTT
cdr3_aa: CASSVPDTQNTIYF

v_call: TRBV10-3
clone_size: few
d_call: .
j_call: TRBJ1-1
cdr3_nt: TGTGCCATCAGACCCGGACGAGGGGGCACTGAAGCTTTCTTT
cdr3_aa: CAIRPGRGGTEAFF

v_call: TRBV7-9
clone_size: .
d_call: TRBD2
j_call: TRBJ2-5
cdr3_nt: TGTGCCAGCAGCCCCGGACTAGCGGGAGGGGAGACCCAGTACTTC
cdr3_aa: CASSPGLAGGETQYF

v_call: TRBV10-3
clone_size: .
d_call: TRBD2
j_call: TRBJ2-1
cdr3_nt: TGTGCCATCAGCGCACGACCGGGACTAGCAACCGCTTACAATGAGCAGTTCTTC
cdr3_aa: CAISARPGLATAYNEQFF